The 25 T cell receptor beta chains presented below share a single source sample, sequenced in a study of PD-L1 blockade in urothelial cancer. Measured with immunoSEQ multiplex PCR; TCRdb has only the in-frame clones, and not every one. The sample includes roughly 100,000 clones, roughly 84% of them seen just once. The input for sequencing was PBMCs, taken around atezolizumab (anti-PD-L1) treatment. These TCRs come from a man aged 50 or older with urothelial cancer.

This clone occurred a few times. The DNA of the CDR3 is TGTGCCAGCAGCTTGGAGGGCAGAGGCATATATTTT. Its protein is CASSLEGRGIYF. The chain recombines TRBV7-9 with TRBJ1-3; no definite D call. CDR1 SEHNR and CDR2 FQNEAQ come from the germline V gene (reference sequence). With 3 bases removed from V and 12 bases from J, the gap between germline ends came to 12 bases. The CDR3 covers 12 residues.

V and J are TRBV29-1 and TRBJ2-7, with D unresolved. V was clipped by 4 bases and J by 6 bases, with 13 bases between them. The CDR3 covers 12 residues. The V gene's germline CDR1 is SQVTM and CDR2 ANQGSEA. Here the CDR3 reads CSVAIDKSEQYF. CDR3 bases: TGCAGCGTTGCTATCGATAAGAGCGAGCAGTACTTC.

The chain is built from TRBV10-3 and TRBJ1-2; possible D gene TRBD1, 6 bases. The CDR3 extends over 11 amino acids. Germline V gene lookup returns CDR1 ENHRY and CDR2 SYGVKD. V was clipped by 11 bases and J by 4 bases, with 11 bases between them. In DNA form, the CDR3 reads TGTGCCGCGGGGGGCGGCTATGGCTACACCTTC. It codes for CAAGGGYGYTF.

CDR3 DNA: TGCGCCAGCAGCAACCGGGACTCAAACACTGAAGCTTTCTTT. Translated, it gives CASSNRDSNTEAFF. This sequence joins TRBV5-1 and TRBJ1-1; D is perhaps TRBD1 (5 bases). The CDR3 spans 14 residues. With 4 bases removed from V and 2 bases from J, the gap between germline ends came to 12 bases. CDR1 SGHRS and CDR2 YFSETQ come from the germline V gene.

V and J are TRBV11-2 and TRBJ2-1; no clear D gene. Trimming removed 0 bases at V and 10 bases at J, with 7 bases between. Germline loops: CDR1 SGHAT, CDR2 FQNNGV. The CDR3 loop spans 12 amino acids. Written as DNA, the CDR3 is TGTGCCAGCAGCTTAGATCGCGGCGAGCAGTTCTTC. Its protein product is CASSLDRGEQFF.

The V call is TRBV27, the J call TRBJ1-4, with D possibly being TRBD1 (6 bases). Germline V gene sequence: CDR1 MNHEY, CDR2 SMNVEV (reference sequence). CDR3 length equals 15 residues. Trimming left V 5 bases short and J 7 bases short, with 17 bases between. The CDR3 DNA reads TGTGCCAGCAGTCGGGTACGGGACACCATTGAAAAACTGTTTTTT. It encodes CASSRVRDTIEKLFF.

The chain uses TRBV11-2 and TRBJ1-5, with D maybe TRBD1 (5 bases). CDR1 is SGHAT, CDR2 FQNNGV, per germline. This CDR3 has 13 residues. The germline V and J ends were trimmed by 5 bases and 4 bases, with 9 bases remaining between them. The CDR3 reads CASSAGGNQPQHF. In nucleotides, the CDR3 is TGTGCCAGCAGCGCGGGGGGGAATCAGCCCCAGCATTTT.

The CDR3 DNA sequence: TGCGCCAGCAGCACCGGACAGGGGCCCCAAGAGACCCAGTACTTC. Its translation: CASSTGQGPQETQYF. The chain has TRBV5-1 and TRBJ2-5; 9 bases are a match to TRBD1. Per the germline V gene, CDR1 is SGHRS and CDR2 is YFSETQ. V dropped 4 bases and J dropped 1; count of bases not matched to a gene: 5. There are 15 residues in the CDR3. Supplemented by reference TRBV5-1 and TRBJ2-5, the full variable domain reads KAGVTQTPRYLIKTRGQQVTLSCSPISGHRSVSWYQQTPGQGLQFLFEYFSETQRNKGNFPGRFSGRQFSNSRSEMNVSTLELGDSALYLCASSTGQGPQETQYFGPGTRLLVL.

The table lists this clone with a few counts. For the CDR3, the DNA is TGTGCCAGCATGGTTCTAGCACGGAACGAGCAGTACTTC. Its translation is CASMVLARNEQYF. V gene TRBV21-1 combines with J gene TRBJ2-7; the DNA was not compared with TRBD2, the D call given in the table. TRBV21-1 is deemed a pseudogene. The CDR3 is 13 residues long.

The genes are TRBV5-4 and TRBJ2-1, with 13 bases matching TRBD2. The V gene's germline CDR1 is SGHNT and CDR2 YYREEE (reference sequence). J lost 9 bases, V lost 0 bases, and 6 bases had no gene match. This CDR3 has 16 residues. The CDR3 protein is CASSLARLAGGGEQFF. CDR3 in DNA: TGTGCCAGCAGCTTGGCTAGACTAGCGGGAGGAGGTGAGCAGTTCTTC.

This chain joins TRBV7-3 and TRBJ2-3, with 13 bases matching TRBD2. Germline CDR1 SGHTA, CDR2 FQGTGA. V dropped 1 base and J dropped 1; count of bases not matched to a gene: 5. The CDR3 loop spans 18 amino acids. Here the CDR3 reads CASSLKGTSGTRTDTQYF. The CDR3 DNA sequence: TGTGCCAGCAGCTTAAAAGGGACTAGCGGGACCCGCACAGATACGCAGTATTTT.

The chain couples TRBV5-3 to TRBJ2-1; 8 bases align to TRBD2. TRBV5-3 is identified as an open reading frame with a role that is uncertain. This CDR3 comprises 16 residues. The V segment lost 0 bases and the J segment 6 bases; nucleotides outside the gene matches: 8. The CDR3: CARSLGREREINEQFF. In DNA form, the CDR3 reads TGTGCCAGAAGCTTGGGCCGGGAGCGGGAGATCAATGAGCAGTTCTTC.

This clone was picked up one time. The CDR3 spells CASSTSQGEGYEQYF. In DNA form, the CDR3 reads TGTGCCAGCAGTACCTCACAGGGGGAAGGCTACGAGCAGTACTTC. This chain connects TRBV2 to TRBJ2-7; 8 bases map to TRBD1. The CDR3 length is 15 residues. After removal of 5 bases from V and 3 bases from J, the junction contained 9 bases not matched to a gene. Per the germline V gene, CDR1 is SNHLY and CDR2 is FYNNEI.

The V gene is TRBV4-1, the J gene TRBJ2-3, with 9 positions matching TRBD2. The CDR3 runs 13 residues. The trim removed 0 bases at V and 15 bases at J, leaving 7 bases unmatched. Looked up from germline, CDR1 is MGHRA and CDR2 is YSYEKL. In DNA form, the CDR3 reads TGCGCCAGCAGCCAAGATCCGGCTAGCGGGACCTATTTT. Translating it yields CASSQDPASGTYF.

CDR3 sequence (DNA): TGTGCCAGCAGCTTACGACAGGGAGGAGAGACCCAGTACTTC. This sequence encodes CASSLRQGGETQYF. This sequence joins TRBV5-6 and TRBJ2-5; D might be TRBD1 (7 bases). V gave up 2 bases and J gave up 4 bases, with 12 bases separating them. The CDR3 is 14 residues long. The germline V gene has CDR1 SGHDT and CDR2 YYEEEE. The full variable domain, rest sourced from reference TRBV5-6 and TRBJ2-5, is DAGVTQSPTHLIKTRGQQVTLRCSPKSGHDTVSWYQQALGQGPQFIFQYYEEEERQRGNFPDRFSGHQFPNYSSELNVNALLLGDSALYLCASSLRQGGETQYFGPGTRLLVL.

The chain joins TRBV28 to TRBJ1-1; 7 bases agree with TRBD1. From germline, CDR1 is MDHEN and CDR2 SYDVKM. The CDR3 has 14 amino acids. V gave up 4 bases and J gave up 5 bases; unmatched junction bases: 7. The DNA for the CDR3 is TGTGCCAGCAGTTCGATCGACAGGGTAACTGAAGCTTTCTTT. This encodes CASSSIDRVTEAFF.

This chain connects TRBV7-9 to TRBJ1-1; the D is unclear. Germline V gene sequence: CDR1 SEHNR, CDR2 FQNEAQ (reference sequence). The ends were cut back, 5 bases at V and 1 base at J, with 5 bases in the middle. The CDR3 runs to 12 residues. The CDR3 sequence: CASSPENTEAFF. The CDR3 nucleotides read TGTGCCAGCAGCCCAGAGAACACTGAAGCTTTCTTT.

This clone was picked up one time. V usage is TRBV4-2 and J usage is TRBJ2-1; TRBD2 is a possible D gene (6 bases). V was shortened by 8 bases and J by 5 bases, with 13 bases between the two germline ends. Germline V gene data show CDR1 as LGHNA and CDR2 as YNFKEQ. The CDR3 is 13 amino acids. DNA of the CDR3: TGTGCCAGCCGGGGGACTCAAGACAATGAGCAGTTCTTC. Its translation is CASRGTQDNEQFF.

The chain combines TRBV5-3 with TRBJ1-4; D might be TRBD1 (5 bases). TRBV5-3 qualifies as an ORF whose function is uncertain. Trimming left V 5 bases short and J 0 bases short, with 11 bases between. The CDR3 contains 15 residues. The DNA for the CDR3 is TGTGCCAGAAGAGTGACAGTTGCAACTAATGAAAAACTGTTTTTT. Protein product: CARRVTVATNEKLFF.

The chain couples TRBV9 to TRBJ2-5; 7 bases line up with TRBD2. The CDR3 runs to 13 residues. CDR1 and CDR2 (germline): SGDLS, YYNGEE. The V segment lost 4 bases and the J segment 5 bases; nucleotides outside the gene matches: 5. CDR3 sequence reads: CASSPGLVETQYF. CDR3 in DNA: TGTGCCAGCAGCCCTGGACTAGTTGAGACCCAGTACTTC.

This sequence joins TRBV6-6 and TRBJ2-1, with no clear D. The CDR3 loop spans 15 amino acids. The V and J ends lost 2 bases and 0 bases respectively, with 8 bases between them. Germline V gives CDR1 MNHNY, CDR2 SVGAGI (reference sequence). The CDR3 DNA follows: TGTGCCAGCAGTTACGGCGGCGTCTCCTACAATGAGCAGTTCTTC. It encodes CASSYGGVSYNEQFF.

The chain uses TRBV5-1 and TRBJ1-5; no definite D call. V lost 0 bases to trimming and J lost 8 bases, with 9 bases between them. The CDR3 runs 13 residues. CDR1 is SGHRS and CDR2 is YFSETQ in the germline V gene. The DNA for the CDR3 is TGCGCCAGCAGCTTGGCGGGTTCTGAGCCCCAGCATTTT. Encoded protein: CASSLAGSEPQHF.

CDR3 amino acids: CASSDEGALNEKLFF. The CDR3 nucleotides read TGCGCCAGCAGTGACGAGGGGGCGCTTAATGAAAAACTGTTTTTT. This chain uses TRBV10-2 with TRBJ1-4; 7 nucleotides agree with TRBD1. There are 15 residues in the CDR3. CDR1 and CDR2 from the germline V gene are WSHSY and SAAADI. V shed 3 bases and J 4 bases; nucleotides not matched to a gene: 5.

The chain links TRBV6-5 to TRBJ2-3, with TRBD2 identical over 9 bases. Germline V gene lookup returns CDR1 MNHEY and CDR2 SVGAGI. This CDR3 is 15 amino acids long. With V trimmed by 6 bases and J by 0 bases, 4 bases remained unmatched. CDR3 sequence: CASSSTSGSTDTQYF. The CDR3 coding sequence is TGTGCCAGCAGCTCAACTAGCGGGAGCACAGATACGCAGTATTTT.

The CDR3 reads CASSFRNSPLHF. The CDR3 coding sequence is TGTGCCAGCAGTTTTCGGAATTCACCCCTCCACTTT. The rearrangement uses TRBV27 and TRBJ1-6; D is undetermined. Trimming took off 3 bases at V and 7 bases at J, with 4 bases between the two ends. Germline CDR1 MNHEY, CDR2 SMNVEV (reference sequence). The CDR3 has 12 amino acids.